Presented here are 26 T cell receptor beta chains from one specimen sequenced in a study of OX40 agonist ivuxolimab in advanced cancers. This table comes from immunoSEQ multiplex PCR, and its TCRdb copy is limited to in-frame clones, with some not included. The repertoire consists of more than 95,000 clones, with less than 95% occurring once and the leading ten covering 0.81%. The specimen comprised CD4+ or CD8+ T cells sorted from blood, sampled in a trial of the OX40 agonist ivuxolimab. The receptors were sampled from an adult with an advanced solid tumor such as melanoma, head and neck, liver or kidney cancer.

The CDR3 is CASLSPRLGTSPRRAKNIQYF. The CDR3 nucleotides are TGTGCCAGCCTCTCACCGCGTCTAGGGACTTCACCGAGACGAGCCAAAAACATTCAGTACTTC. The chain uses TRBV27 and TRBJ2-4; D may be TRBD2 (6 bases). Trimming removed 8 bases at V and 0 bases at J, with 32 bases between. This CDR3 region has 21 residues. The germline CDR1 and CDR2 sequences are MNHEY and SMNVEV (reference sequence).

CDR3 amino acids: CASSLRPGQATNEKLFF. The CDR3 coding sequence is TGTGCCAGCAGCTTACGTCCTGGACAAGCAACTAATGAAAAACTGTTTTTT. This chain links TRBV7-6 with TRBJ1-4, with a tentative D call TRBD1 (5 bases). CDR1 is SGHVS and CDR2 is FNYEAQ in the germline V gene. The length of the CDR3 is 17 residues. Trimming pared 2 bases from V and 0 bases from J, leaving 13 bases between.

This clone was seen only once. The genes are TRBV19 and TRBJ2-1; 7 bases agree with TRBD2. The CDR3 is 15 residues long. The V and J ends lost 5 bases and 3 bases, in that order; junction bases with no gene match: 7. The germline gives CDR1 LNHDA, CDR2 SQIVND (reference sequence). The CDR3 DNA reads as TGTGCCAGTAGTCCTCTAGCGGAAGGCTACAATGAGCAGTTCTTC. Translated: CASSPLAEGYNEQFF. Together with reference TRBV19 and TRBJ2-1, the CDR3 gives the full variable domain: DGGITQSPKYLFRKEGQNVTLSCEQNLNHDAMYWYRQDPGQGLRLIYYSQIVNDFQKGDIAEGYSVSREKKESFPLTVTSAQKNPTAFYLCASSPLAEGYNEQFFGPGTRLTVL.

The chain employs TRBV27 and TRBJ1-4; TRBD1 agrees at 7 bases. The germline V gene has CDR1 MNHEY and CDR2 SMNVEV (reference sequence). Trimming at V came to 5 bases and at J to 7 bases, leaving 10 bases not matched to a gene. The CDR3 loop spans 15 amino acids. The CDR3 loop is CASSIRRQGGEKLFF. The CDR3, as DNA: TGTGCCAGCAGTATCCGCCGACAGGGTGGTGAAAAACTGTTTTTT.

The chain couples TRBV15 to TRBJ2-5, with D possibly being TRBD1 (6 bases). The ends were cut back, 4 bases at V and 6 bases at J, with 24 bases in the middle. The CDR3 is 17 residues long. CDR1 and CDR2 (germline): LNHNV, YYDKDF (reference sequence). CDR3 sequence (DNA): TGTGCCACCAGCAAAACCGACGGGACACCCTCGGGAAAGACCCAGTACTTC. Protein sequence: CATSKTDGTPSGKTQYF.

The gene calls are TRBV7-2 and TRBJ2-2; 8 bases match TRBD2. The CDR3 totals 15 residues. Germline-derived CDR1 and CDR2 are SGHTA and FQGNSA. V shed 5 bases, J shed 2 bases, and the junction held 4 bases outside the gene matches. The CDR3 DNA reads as TGTGCCAGCAGCCCTTTAGCGGGAAACACCGGGGAGCTGTTTTTT. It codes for CASSPLAGNTGELFF.

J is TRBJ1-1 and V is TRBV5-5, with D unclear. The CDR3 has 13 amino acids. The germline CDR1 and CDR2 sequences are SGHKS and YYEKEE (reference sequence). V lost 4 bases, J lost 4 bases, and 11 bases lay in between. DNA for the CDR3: TGTGCCAGCAGCACTCCGGTAAGCACTGAAGCTTTCTTT. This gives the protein CASSTPVSTEAFF.

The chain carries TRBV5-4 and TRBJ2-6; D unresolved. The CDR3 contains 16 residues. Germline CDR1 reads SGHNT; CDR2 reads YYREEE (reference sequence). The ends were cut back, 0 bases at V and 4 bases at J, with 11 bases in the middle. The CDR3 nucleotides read TGTGCCAGCAGCTTGGGCAGGTCCCTCGGGGCCAACGTCCTGACTTTC. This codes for CASSLGRSLGANVLTF.

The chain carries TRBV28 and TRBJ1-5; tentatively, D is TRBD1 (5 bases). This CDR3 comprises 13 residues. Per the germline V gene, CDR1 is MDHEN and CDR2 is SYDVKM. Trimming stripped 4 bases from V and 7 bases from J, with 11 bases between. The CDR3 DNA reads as TGTGCCAGCAGTTCAGGGAAGTGGCAGCCCCAGCATTTT. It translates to CASSSGKWQPQHF.

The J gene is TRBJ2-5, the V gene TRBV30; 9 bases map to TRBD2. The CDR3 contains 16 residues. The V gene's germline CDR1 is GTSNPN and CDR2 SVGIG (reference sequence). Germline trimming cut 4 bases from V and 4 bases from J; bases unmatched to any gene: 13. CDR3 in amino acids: CAWNLIRGRAVETQYF. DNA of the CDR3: TGTGCCTGGAATCTGATCCGCGGGAGGGCCGTAGAGACCCAGTACTTC.

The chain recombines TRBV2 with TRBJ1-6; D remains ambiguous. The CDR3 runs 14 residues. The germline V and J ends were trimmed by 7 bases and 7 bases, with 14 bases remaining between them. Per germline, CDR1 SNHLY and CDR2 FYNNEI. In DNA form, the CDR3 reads TGTGCCAGCACTTTGTCACCACCAAATTCACCCCTCCACTTT. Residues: CASTLSPPNSPLHF.

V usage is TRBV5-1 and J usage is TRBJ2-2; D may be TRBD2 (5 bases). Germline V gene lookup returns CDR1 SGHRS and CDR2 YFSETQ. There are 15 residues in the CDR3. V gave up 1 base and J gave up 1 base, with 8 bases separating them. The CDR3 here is CASSLPGMNTGELFF. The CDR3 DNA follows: TGCGCCAGCAGCTTGCCCGGGATGAACACCGGGGAGCTGTTTTTT.

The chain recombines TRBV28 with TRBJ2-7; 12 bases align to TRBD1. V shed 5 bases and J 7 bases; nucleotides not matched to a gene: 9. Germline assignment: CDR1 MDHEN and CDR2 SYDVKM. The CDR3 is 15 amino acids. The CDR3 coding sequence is TGTGCCAGCAGTCAACCGGGACAGGGGGCGGAGGAGCAGTACTTC. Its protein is CASSQPGQGAEEQYF.

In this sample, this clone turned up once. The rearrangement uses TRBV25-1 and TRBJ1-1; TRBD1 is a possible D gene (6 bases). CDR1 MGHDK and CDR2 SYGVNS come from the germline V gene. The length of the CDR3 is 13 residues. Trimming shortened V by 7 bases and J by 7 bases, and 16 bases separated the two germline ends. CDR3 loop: CASKPGVSDEAFF. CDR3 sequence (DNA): TGTGCCAGCAAGCCAGGGGTATCAGATGAAGCTTTCTTT.

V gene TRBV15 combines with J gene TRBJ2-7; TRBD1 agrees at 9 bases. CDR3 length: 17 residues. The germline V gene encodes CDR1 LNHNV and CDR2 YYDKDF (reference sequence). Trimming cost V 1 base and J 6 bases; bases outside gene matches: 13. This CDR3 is CATSRGTTETGGIEQYF. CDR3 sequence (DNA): TGTGCCACCAGCAGAGGAACCACCGAGACAGGGGGAATCGAGCAGTACTTC.

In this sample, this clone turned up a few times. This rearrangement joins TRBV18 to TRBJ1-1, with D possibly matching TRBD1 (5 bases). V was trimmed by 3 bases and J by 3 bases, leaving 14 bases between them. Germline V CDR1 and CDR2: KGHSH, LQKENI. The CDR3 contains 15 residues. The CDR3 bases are TGTGCCAGCTCACCTCGGGGCCATAGGGACACTGAAGCTTTCTTT. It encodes CASSPRGHRDTEAFF.

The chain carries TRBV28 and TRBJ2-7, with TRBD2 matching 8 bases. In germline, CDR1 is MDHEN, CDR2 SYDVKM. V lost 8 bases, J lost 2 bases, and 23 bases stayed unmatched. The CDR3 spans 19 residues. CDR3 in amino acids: CASEPWSAGTSESPYEQYF. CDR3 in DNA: TGTGCCAGCGAACCCTGGAGCGCCGGGACTAGTGAATCCCCCTACGAGCAGTACTTC. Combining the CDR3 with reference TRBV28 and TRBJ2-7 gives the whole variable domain DVKVTQSSRYLVKRTGEKVFLECVQDMDHENMFWYRQDPGLGLRLIYFSYDVKMKEKGDIPEGYSVSREKKERFSLILESASTNQTSMYLCASEPWSAGTSESPYEQYFGPGTRLTVT.

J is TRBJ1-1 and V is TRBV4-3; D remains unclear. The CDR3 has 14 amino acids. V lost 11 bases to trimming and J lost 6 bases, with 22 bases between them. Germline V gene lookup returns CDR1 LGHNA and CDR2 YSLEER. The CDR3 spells CASGELTSNSEAFF. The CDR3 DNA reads TGCGCCTCTGGGGAACTCACCTCTAATTCTGAAGCTTTCTTT.

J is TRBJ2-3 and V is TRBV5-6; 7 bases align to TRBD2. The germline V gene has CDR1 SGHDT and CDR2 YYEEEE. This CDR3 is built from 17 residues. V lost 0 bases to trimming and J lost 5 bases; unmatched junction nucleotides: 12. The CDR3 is CASSLDGGGPSVDTQYF. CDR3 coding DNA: TGTGCCAGCAGCTTGGATGGGGGAGGGCCCTCAGTAGATACGCAGTATTTT.

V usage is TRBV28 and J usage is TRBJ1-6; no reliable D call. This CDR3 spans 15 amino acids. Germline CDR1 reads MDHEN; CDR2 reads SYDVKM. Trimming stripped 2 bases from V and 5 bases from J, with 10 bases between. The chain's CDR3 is CASSLVPTDNSPLHF. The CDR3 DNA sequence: TGTGCCAGCAGTTTAGTCCCCACCGATAATTCACCCCTCCACTTT.

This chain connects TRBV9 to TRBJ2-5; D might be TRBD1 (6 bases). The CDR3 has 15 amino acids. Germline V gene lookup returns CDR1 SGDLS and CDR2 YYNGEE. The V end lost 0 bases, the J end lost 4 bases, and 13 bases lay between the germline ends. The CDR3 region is CASSVATGNIETQYF. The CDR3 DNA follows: TGTGCCAGCAGCGTAGCTACAGGGAACATAGAGACCCAGTACTTC.

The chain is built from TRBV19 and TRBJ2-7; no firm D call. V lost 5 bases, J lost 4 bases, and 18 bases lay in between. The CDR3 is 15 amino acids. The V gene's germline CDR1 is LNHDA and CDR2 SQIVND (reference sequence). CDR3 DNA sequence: TGTGCCAGTAGTCCGCGTTGGGCGTCCTTATACGAGCAGTACTTC. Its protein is CASSPRWASLYEQYF. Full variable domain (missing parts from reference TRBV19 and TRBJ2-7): DGGITQSPKYLFRKEGQNVTLSCEQNLNHDAMYWYRQDPGQGLRLIYYSQIVNDFQKGDIAEGYSVSREKKESFPLTVTSAQKNPTAFYLCASSPRWASLYEQYFGPGTRLTVT.

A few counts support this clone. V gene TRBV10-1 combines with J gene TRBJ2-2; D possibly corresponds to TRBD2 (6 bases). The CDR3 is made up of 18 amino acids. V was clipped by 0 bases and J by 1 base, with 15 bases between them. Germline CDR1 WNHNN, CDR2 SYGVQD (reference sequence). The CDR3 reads CASSESGLSFGNTGELFF. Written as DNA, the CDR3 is TGCGCCAGCAGTGAGTCGGGACTCTCCTTCGGGAACACCGGGGAGCTGTTTTTT.

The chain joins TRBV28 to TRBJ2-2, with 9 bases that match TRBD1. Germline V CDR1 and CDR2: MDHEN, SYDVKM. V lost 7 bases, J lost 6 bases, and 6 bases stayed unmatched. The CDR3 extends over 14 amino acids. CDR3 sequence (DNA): TGTGCCAGCATCACAGGGGGCGGGTCCGGGGAGCTGTTTTTT. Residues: CASITGGGSGELFF.

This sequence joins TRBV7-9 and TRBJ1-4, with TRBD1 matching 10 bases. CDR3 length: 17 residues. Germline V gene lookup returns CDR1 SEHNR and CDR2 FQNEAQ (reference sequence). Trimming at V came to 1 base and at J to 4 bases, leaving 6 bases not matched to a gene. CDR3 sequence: CASSLGPGTGVNEKLFF. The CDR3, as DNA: TGTGCCAGCAGCTTAGGTCCTGGGACAGGGGTTAATGAAAAACTGTTTTTT.

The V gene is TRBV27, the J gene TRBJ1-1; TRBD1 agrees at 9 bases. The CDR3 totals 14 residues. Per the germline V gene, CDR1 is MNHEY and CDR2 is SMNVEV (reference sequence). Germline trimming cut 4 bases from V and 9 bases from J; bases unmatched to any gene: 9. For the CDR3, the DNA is TGTGCCAGCAGTTGGGACAGGGTGGGGTCTCAAGCTTTCTTT. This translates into CASSWDRVGSQAFF.